This TCR beta chain appears in the sequencing data of a study of shared clonotypes between healthy human individuals. This clone was seen once. Its antigen is not identified. The CDR3 totals 13 residues. Trimming removed 9 bases from V and 0 bases from J, with 10 bases in between. Germline V gene lookup returns CDR1 MDHEN and CDR2 SYDVKM. Findings of the study overall: Limitation of the genetic and exposure-history diversity represented came from the few donors. All-four-donor shared clonotypes had higher generation probabilities than non-shared clonotypes did.

Some 32,000 T cell genomes, or roughly 200 ng DNA, went into the sorted-subset replicate PCRs. Profiled with immunoSEQ multiplex PCR; TCRdb holds only in-frame clones, not every one. The data contain 1.6 million or so clones, approximately 98.5% of them seen just once; the ten biggest clones take up approximately 0.38%. Sample: naive CD4+ T cells sorted from blood. Subset given: CD45RA+ positively selected. The receptor was isolated from a young man in good health. The chain employs TRBV28 and TRBJ2-3, with a weak D call TRBD1 (6 bases). In DNA, the CDR3 is TGTGCCAGTGACAGGTCTAGCACAGATACGCAGTATTTT. Translating it yields CASDRSSTDTQYF. The full variable domain, rest sourced from reference TRBV28 and TRBJ2-3, is DVKVTQSSRYLVKRTGEKVFLECVQDMDHENMFWYRQDPGLGLRLIYFSYDVKMKEKGDIPEGYSVSREKKERFSLILESASTNQTSMYLCASDRSSTDTQYFGPGTRLTVL.